The 10 T cell receptor beta chains below all came from one sample that was sequenced in a study of shared clonotypes between healthy human individuals. Sequenced by immunoSEQ multiplex PCR; TCRdb stores in-frame clones only, minus some. The sample yields roughly 500,000 clones, roughly 77% seen once. The sequenced material came from PBMCs. These receptors were taken from a woman in her thirties or forties in good health. Some clones in this sample may be carry-over from other donors' samples.

The genes are TRBV6-1 and TRBJ2-5, with TRBD2 matching 12 bases. V lost 2 bases and J lost 10; bases outside the gene matches: 14. Germline loops: CDR1 MNHNS, CDR2 SASEGT. The CDR3 has 17 amino acids. The CDR3 DNA is TGTGCCAGCAGTGAAACCACACTGACTAGCGGGAGAAAGGGCCAGTACTTC. It yields the protein CASSETTLTSGRKGQYF.

The V call is TRBV28, the J call TRBJ1-5; D is possibly TRBD1 (6 bases). The CDR3 sequence is 14 residues long. CDR1 MDHEN and CDR2 SYDVKM come from the germline V gene. V gave up 4 bases and J gave up 6 bases, with 13 bases separating them. The CDR3 is CASSSRRGGQPQHF. The DNA for the CDR3 is TGTGCCAGCAGTTCACGAAGGGGGGGTCAGCCCCAGCATTTT.

The genes are TRBV6-5 and TRBJ2-7, with D perhaps TRBD2 (6 bases). Deletions cut 6 bases from V and 4 bases from J, with 19 bases between. Germline loops: CDR1 MNHEY, CDR2 SVGAGI. The CDR3 length is 15 residues. The CDR3 bases are TGTGCCAGCAGGACCTCGGGAGATCAATTTTACGAGCAGTACTTC. Translation gives CASRTSGDQFYEQYF.

J is TRBJ2-3 and V is TRBV5-1, with 11 nucleotides matching TRBD2. CDR3 length: 16 amino acids. Germline loops: CDR1 SGHRS, CDR2 YFSETQ. V shed 4 bases, J shed 2 bases, and the junction held 6 bases outside the gene matches. CDR3 sequence reads: CASSRLAGGNTDTQYF. As DNA, the CDR3 is TGCGCCAGCAGCAGATTAGCGGGAGGGAACACAGATACGCAGTATTTT.

This clone appeared once. The CDR3 nucleotides are TGTGCCAGCAGCTTAATCACTAGCGGGAGTAATGAGCAGTACTTC. Translating it yields CASSLITSGSNEQYF. This sequence joins TRBV7-2 and TRBJ2-7; TRBD2 matches at 11 bases. The trim removed 2 bases at V and 7 bases at J, leaving 7 bases unmatched. From germline, CDR1 is SGHTA and CDR2 FQGNSA. The CDR3 consists of 15 residues.

This chain uses TRBV19 with TRBJ2-7, with 7 bases lining up with TRBD1. V was pared by 5 bases and J by 3 bases, with 7 bases of the junction left unmatched. Looked up from germline, CDR1 is LNHDA and CDR2 is SQIVND (reference sequence). This CDR3 has 14 residues. The CDR3 DNA reads as TGTGCCAGTAGTGGTCGACAGGGAGACTACGAGCAGTACTTC. Encoded protein: CASSGRQGDYEQYF.

The rearrangement joins TRBV5-4 to TRBJ1-4, with 10 bases lining up with TRBD1. The CDR3 runs to 15 residues. The germline V gene has CDR1 SGHNT and CDR2 YYREEE (reference sequence). V shed 0 bases and J 6 bases; nucleotides not matched to a gene: 2. CDR3 residues: CASSLGGTGDEKLFF. The CDR3 DNA sequence: TGTGCCAGCAGCTTGGGCGGGACAGGGGATGAAAAACTGTTTTTT. The full variable domain, with the rest looked up from reference TRBV5-4 and TRBJ1-4, is ETGVTQSPTHLIKTRGQQVTLRCSSQSGHNTVSWYQQALGQGPQFIFQYYREEENGRGNFPPRFSGLQFPNYSSELNVNALELDDSALYLCASSLGGTGDEKLFFGSGTQLSVL.

There are a few counts of this clone. This rearrangement joins TRBV19 to TRBJ1-5; 7 bases agree with TRBD1. The CDR3 runs to 15 residues. Losses at the gene ends were 6 bases for V and 0 bases for J; bases not matched to a gene: 5. CDR1 is LNHDA and CDR2 is SQIVND in the germline V gene (reference sequence). Written as DNA, the CDR3 is TGTGCCAGTAGGACCCGGGACAGTAGCAATCAGCCCCAGCATTTT. Protein: CASRTRDSSNQPQHF. Looking up the rest from reference TRBV19 and TRBJ1-5 gives the full variable domain: DGGITQSPKYLFRKEGQNVTLSCEQNLNHDAMYWYRQDPGQGLRLIYYSQIVNDFQKGDIAEGYSVSREKKESFPLTVTSAQKNPTAFYLCASRTRDSSNQPQHFGDGTRLSIL.

The chain joins TRBV11-3 to TRBJ1-1; TRBD1 agrees at 12 bases. Trimming took 5 bases from V and 11 from J; bases not matched to a gene: 6. In germline, CDR1 is SGHNT, CDR2 YENEEA. The CDR3 totals 13 residues. The CDR3 sequence: CASSPGQGAAAFF. The CDR3 bases are TGTGCCAGCAGCCCGGGACAGGGGGCGGCGGCTTTCTTT. The whole variable domain, filled in from reference TRBV11-3 and TRBJ1-1, reads EAGVVQSPRYKIIEKKQPVAFWCNPISGHNTLYWYLQNLGQGPELLIRYENEEAVDDSQLPKDRFSAERLKGVDSTLKIQPAELGDSAVYLCASSPGQGAAAFFGQGTRLTVV.

V gene TRBV10-2 combines with J gene TRBJ2-7, with a possible D match to TRBD1 (6 bases). CDR3 length equals 15 residues. V lost 4 bases and J lost 5, with 18 bases in between. CDR1 and CDR2 (germline): WSHSY, SAAADI. The chain's CDR3 is CASSVVTGPGHEQYF. For the CDR3, the DNA is TGCGCCAGCAGTGTTGTGACAGGTCCGGGCCACGAGCAGTACTTC.